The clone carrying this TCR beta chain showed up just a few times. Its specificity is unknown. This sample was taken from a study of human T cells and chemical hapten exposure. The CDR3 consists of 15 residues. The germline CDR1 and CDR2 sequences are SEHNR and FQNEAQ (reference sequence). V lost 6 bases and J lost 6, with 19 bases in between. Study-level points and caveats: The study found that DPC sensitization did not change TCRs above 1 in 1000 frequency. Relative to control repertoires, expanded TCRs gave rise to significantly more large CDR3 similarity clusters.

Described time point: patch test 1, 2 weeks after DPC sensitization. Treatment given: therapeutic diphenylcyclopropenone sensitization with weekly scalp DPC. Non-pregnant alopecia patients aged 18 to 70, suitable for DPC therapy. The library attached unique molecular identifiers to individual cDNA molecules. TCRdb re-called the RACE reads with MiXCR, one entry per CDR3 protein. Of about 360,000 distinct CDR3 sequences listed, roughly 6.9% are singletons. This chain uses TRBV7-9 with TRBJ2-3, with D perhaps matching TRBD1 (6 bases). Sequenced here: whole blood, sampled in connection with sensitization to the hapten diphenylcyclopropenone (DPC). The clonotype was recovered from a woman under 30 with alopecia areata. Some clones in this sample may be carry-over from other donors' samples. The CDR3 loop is CASSRDTGLRDTQYF. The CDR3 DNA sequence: TGTGCCAGCAGTCGGGACACCGGGCTTCGCGATACGCAGTATTTT.